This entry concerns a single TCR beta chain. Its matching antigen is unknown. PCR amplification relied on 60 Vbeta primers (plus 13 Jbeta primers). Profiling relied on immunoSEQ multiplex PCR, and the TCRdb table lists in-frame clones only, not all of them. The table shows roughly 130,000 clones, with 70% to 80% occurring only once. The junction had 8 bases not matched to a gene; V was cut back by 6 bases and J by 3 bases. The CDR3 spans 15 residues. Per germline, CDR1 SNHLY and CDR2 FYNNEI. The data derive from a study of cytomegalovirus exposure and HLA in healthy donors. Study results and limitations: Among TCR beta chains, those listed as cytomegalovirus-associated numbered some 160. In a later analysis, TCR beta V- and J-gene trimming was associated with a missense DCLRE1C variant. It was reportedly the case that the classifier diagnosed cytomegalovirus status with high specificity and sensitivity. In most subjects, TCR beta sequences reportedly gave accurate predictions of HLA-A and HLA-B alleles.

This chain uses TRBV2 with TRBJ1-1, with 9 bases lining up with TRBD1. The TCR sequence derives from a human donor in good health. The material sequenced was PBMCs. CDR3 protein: CASRTNRGPDTEAFF. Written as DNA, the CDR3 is TGTGCCAGCAGAACAAACAGGGGGCCTGACACTGAAGCTTTCTTT.